This T cell receptor (beta chain) emerged from a study of graft-versus-host responses after intestinal transplantation (dated by TCRdb to the early 2020s). Describing the broader study: Multivisceral, liver-intestinal, or isolated intestinal transplants were received by the recipients. Every recipient was given anti-thymocyte globulin induction, then maintenance tacrolimus and steroids for roughly 3 years. After intestinal transplantation, graft-versus-host and host-versus-graft alloreactive T cell clones were followed in the graft, circulation and bone marrow using bulk TCR-beta CDR3 sequencing. To identify alloreactive clones, pre-transplant mixed lymphocyte reaction products were sequenced and compared with unstimulated pre-transplant donor and recipient T cells. Of the 20 to 25 intestinal transplant recipients enrolled in the cohort, one of whom was a retransplant, a few patients without pretransplant specimens were excluded. A peak of at least 4% donor T cells among recipient peripheral blood mononuclear cells was the definition used for donor T cell macrochimerism. Rather than going through the commercial service, samples from a few later patients were sequenced in-house on an Illumina MiSeq and processed with MiXCR.

This clone is medium-sized (0.01 to 0.1%) in terms of sample share. Base qualities were left out, and no much larger clone turns up one base away. The paper as a whole reports these results and caveats: In patients with donor T cell macrochimerism, the allografts had high GvH to HvG T cell clonal ratios. The conclusions were limited by the relatively low number and heterogeneity of the intestinal transplant patients. Early after transplant, peak levels of circulating GvH clones were associated with declines in HvG clones. GvH clones were found in recipient bone marrow, and some of the GvH clones appeared earlier in ileal mucosa or blood, which is consistent with an intestinal mucosal origin.

The protocol used for the library was the immunoSEQ multiplex PCR assay. For most patients, genomic DNA was isolated with the Qiagen DNeasy Blood and Tissue Kit and sent frozen to Adaptive Biotechnologies for TCR sequencing. High-throughput TCR-beta CDR3 sequencing of genomic DNA from most patients was performed by Adaptive Biotechnologies. Regarding the original processing steps: TCR sequencing data for some 17 patients were retrieved from Adaptive's ImmunoSEQ software; a few other patients were processed with MiXCR and VDJtools. To correct CD4 versus CD8 sorting errors, sequences present in both subsets at a frequency ratio below 5:1 were removed. Because the origin of CDR3 nucleotide sequences shared between donor and recipient could not be assigned, those sequences were removed. Alloreactive clones required at least 2-fold expansion over unstimulated cells and minimum CFSE-low frequency of 0.002% (template counts) or 0.001% (read counts). Clones detected in sequenced pre-transplant spleen, lymph node, or MLR CFSE-low populations of the donor or recipient were defined as mappable. The cumulative frequency of alloreactive clones was calculated as a percentage of all sequences, weighted by copy number. TCRdb limited this immuneACCESS table to in-frame rearrangements with V and J called. A share of clones is missing; checked studies link under half to unresolved V genes, and the rest is unexplained. V and J calls and clone size are those listed in that table; D and trimming were worked out from the DNA. The table for this sample lists some 14,000 clones; 35% to 40% of them were counted only once. The ten biggest clones cover roughly 15% of the sample.

The CDR3 sequence holds 13 residues, the cysteine and phenylalanine included. Of all the DNA, just the CDR3 is kept, 39 bases in frame from base 1. The germline V gene yields SGDLS for CDR1 and YYNGEE for CDR2. V is shortened by 4 bases, J by 4 bases, and the region joining them spans 11 bases. The meaning of the sample's time point label: cells obtained before transplantation from donor or recipient. In the mixed lymphocyte reactions, roughly 200,000 CFSE-labeled pre-transplant responders were plated with roughly 200,000 irradiated violet-dye-labeled stimulators and cultured for roughly six days. Proliferating CD3+CD4+CFSE-low and CD3+CD8+CFSE-low responder cells were FACS-sorted on a BD Influx sorter after the mixed lymphocyte reaction.

The origin of this receptor is a human patient who received an intestinal transplant. The chain joins TRBV9 to TRBJ1-1; TRBD1 is possibly the D segment (6 matching bases). Sample: alloreactive CD8+ T cells from a mixed lymphocyte reaction culture, taken before intestinal transplant. What the cell subset or site label conveys for this sample: CFSE-low proliferating T cells sorted from roughly 6-day pre-transplant mixed lymphocyte reaction (GvH or HvG direction). The CDR3 amino acid sequence is: CASSPGRGTEAFF. The sequenced DNA: TGTGCCAGCAGCCCGGGCAGGGGCACTGAAGCTTTCTTT.